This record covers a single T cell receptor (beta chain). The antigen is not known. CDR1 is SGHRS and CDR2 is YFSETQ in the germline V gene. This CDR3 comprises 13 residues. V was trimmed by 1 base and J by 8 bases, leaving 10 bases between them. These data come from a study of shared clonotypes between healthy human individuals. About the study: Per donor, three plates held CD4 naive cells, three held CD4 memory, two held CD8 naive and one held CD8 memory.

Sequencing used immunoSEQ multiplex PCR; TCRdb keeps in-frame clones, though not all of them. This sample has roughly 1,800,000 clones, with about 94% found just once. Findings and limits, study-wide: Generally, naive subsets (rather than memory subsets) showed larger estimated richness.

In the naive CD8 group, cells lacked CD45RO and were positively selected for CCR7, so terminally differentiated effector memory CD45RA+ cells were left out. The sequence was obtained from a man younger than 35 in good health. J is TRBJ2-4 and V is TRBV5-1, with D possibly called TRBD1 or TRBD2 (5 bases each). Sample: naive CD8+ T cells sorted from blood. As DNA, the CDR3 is TGCGCCAGCAGCTTGTACCTGGGGGACATTCAGTACTTC. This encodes CASSLYLGDIQYF.